The 31 T cell receptor beta chains in this list originate from one sample, sequenced in a study of human T cells and chemical hapten exposure. One entry per CDR3 protein, called by TCRdb with MiXCR from the RACE reads. The sample has some 77,000 distinct CDR3 sequences; 10% are singletons. Time point given: patch test 1, 2 weeks after DPC sensitization. Specified treatment: therapeutic diphenylcyclopropenone sensitization with weekly scalp DPC. This specimen consisted of whole blood, obtained in connection with sensitization to the hapten diphenylcyclopropenone (DPC). These receptors were obtained from a woman in her forties or fifties with alopecia areata. Some clones in this sample may be carry-over from other donors' samples.

This clonotype was seen only a few times. The V and J genes are TRBV30 and TRBJ2-2; weak D call: TRBD2 (5 bases). CDR1 and CDR2 from the germline V gene are GTSNPN and SVGIG (reference sequence). V dropped 2 bases and J dropped 7 bases, with 14 bases sitting between them. There are 14 residues in the CDR3. Written as DNA, the CDR3 is TGTGCCTGGAGTCGACTGCAAGGAGGCGGGGAGCTGTTTTTT. Protein: CAWSRLQGGGELFF. The full variable domain, completed using reference TRBV30 and TRBJ2-2, is SQTIHQWPATLVQPVGSPLSLECTVEGTSNPNLYWYRQAAGRGLQLLFYSVGIGQISSEVPQNLSASRPQDRQFILSSKKLLLSDSGFYLCAWSRLQGGGELFFGEGSRLTVL.

This clonotype appeared a few times. The V gene is TRBV6-2 or TRBV6-3, the J gene TRBJ2-7, with D possibly being TRBD1 (5 bases). The CDR3 has 12 amino acids. Deletions cut 6 bases from V and 7 bases from J, with 13 bases between. Looked up from germline, CDR1 is MNHEY and CDR2 is SVGEGT. The CDR3 coding sequence is TGTGCCAGCAGCGTGGGGCCTGGGGAGCAGTACTTC. It translates to CASSVGPGEQYF.

There are a few counts of this clonotype. The chain joins TRBV5-5 to TRBJ2-1; D might be TRBD2 (7 bases). This CDR3 is built from 15 residues. V gave up 3 bases and J gave up 2 bases, with 12 bases separating them. Germline assignment: CDR1 SGHKS and CDR2 YYEKEE (reference sequence). Here the CDR3 reads CASSSGAGAYNEQFF. The CDR3 bases are TGTGCCAGCAGCTCAGGGGCGGGAGCCTACAATGAGCAGTTCTTC.

The chain employs TRBV7-2 and TRBJ1-1; D perhaps matches TRBD1 (5 bases). Germline CDR1 reads SGHTA; CDR2 reads FQGNSA. CDR3 length: 15 amino acids. Trimming stripped 4 bases from V and 1 base from J, with 13 bases between. The CDR3 loop is CASSSRGAPNTEAFF. The CDR3 coding sequence is TGTGCCAGCAGCTCCAGAGGGGCGCCGAACACTGAAGCTTTCTTT.

This clonotype was found a few times. The J gene is TRBJ2-1, the V gene TRBV6-5; D possibly corresponds to TRBD2 (5 bases). Germline V gene lookup returns CDR1 MNHEY and CDR2 SVGAGI. The CDR3 has 15 residues. Between the trimmed V and J ends, which lost 0 bases and 6 bases, there was a span of 12 bases. The CDR3 protein is CASSYSRRRVNEQFF. CDR3 coding DNA: TGTGCCAGCAGTTACTCGAGGAGGCGGGTCAATGAGCAGTTCTTC.

The chain employs TRBV12-3 or TRBV12-4 and TRBJ2-6; no clear D gene. The V end was cut by 7 bases, the J end by 4 bases, with 14 bases between. The CDR3 loop spans 15 amino acids. CDR3 sequence reads: CASIPSIAGANVLTF. In nucleotides, the CDR3 is TGTGCCAGCATTCCATCAATAGCCGGGGCCAACGTCCTGACTTTC.

The chain combines TRBV20-1 with TRBJ2-3; D is undetermined. The CDR3 sequence is 13 residues long. V was pared by 4 bases and J by 2 bases, with 10 bases between. The V gene's germline CDR1 is DFQATT and CDR2 SNEGSKA (reference sequence). CDR3 amino acids: CSANGGATDTQYF. The CDR3 bases are TGCAGTGCTAATGGTGGAGCCACAGATACGCAGTATTTT.

This clonotype was counted only a few times. The gene calls are TRBV4-2 and TRBJ2-3; 8 bases map to TRBD2. Germline CDR1 reads LGHNA; CDR2 reads YNFKEQ. V dropped 2 bases and J dropped 0; count of bases not matched to a gene: 7. The CDR3 covers 17 residues. In DNA, the CDR3 is TGTGCCAGCAGCCAATTTCCCAGCGGGAGCAGCACAGATACGCAGTATTTT. Protein sequence: CASSQFPSGSSTDTQYF.

This clonotype was recorded only once. The rearrangement links TRBV28 to TRBJ1-4, with D possibly matching TRBD1 (5 bases). Germline CDR1 reads MDHEN; CDR2 reads SYDVKM. The CDR3 totals 12 residues. Between the trimmed V and J ends, which lost 7 bases and 12 bases, there was a span of 15 bases. The CDR3: CASTPGGRELFF. The CDR3 nucleotides are TGTGCCAGCACCCCGGGGGGTAGGGAACTGTTTTTT.

This clonotype was seen more than once but under ten times. The chain couples TRBV18 to TRBJ2-4, with 7 bases identical to TRBD1. Losses at the gene ends were 2 bases for V and 2 bases for J; bases not matched to a gene: 6. The CDR3 consists of 16 residues. Per germline, CDR1 KGHSH and CDR2 LQKENI. The CDR3 DNA reads as TGTGCCAGCTCACCAGGGGACAGCTTTTCCAAAAACATTCAGTACTTC. Translation gives CASSPGDSFSKNIQYF.

This clonotype was recorded at least ten times. The rearrangement uses TRBV3-1 and TRBJ2-5, with 16 bases aligning to TRBD2. V lost 6 bases, J lost 4 bases, and 5 bases stayed unmatched. The CDR3 runs to 16 residues. Germline lookup yields CDR1 LGHDT and CDR2 YNNKEL (reference sequence). The CDR3 DNA follows: TGTGCCAGCAGGGGAGGGACTAGCGGGAGGGGAGAGACCCAGTACTTC. Its protein product is CASRGGTSGRGETQYF.

This clonotype was counted a few times. Here the CDR3 reads CASSHIGLLNYGYTF. In DNA, the CDR3 is TGCGCCAGCAGCCATATAGGACTGCTGAACTATGGCTACACCTTC. The chain is built from TRBV4-1 and TRBJ1-2; D not resolved. In germline, CDR1 is MGHRA, CDR2 YSYEKL. Trimming removed 3 bases at V and 2 bases at J, with 13 bases between. CDR3 size: 15 residues.

The chain has TRBV7-2 and TRBJ2-1, with 11 bases lining up with TRBD2. Germline CDR1 and CDR2: SGHTA and FQGNSA. The CDR3 has 15 amino acids. J lost 7 bases, V lost 1 base, and 3 bases had no gene match. The CDR3 DNA reads as TGTGCCAGCAGCTTAGGGGCTAGCGGGAGGAATGAGCAGTTCTTC. Protein sequence: CASSLGASGRNEQFF.

This chain joins TRBV7-8 and TRBJ2-7; TRBD2 matches at 9 bases. The CDR3 covers 14 residues. The germline V gene encodes CDR1 SGHVS and CDR2 FQNEAQ. J gave up 7 bases and V 0 bases, and 4 bases lay outside the gene matches. CDR3 sequence reads: CASSLAGTSLEQYF. The DNA of the CDR3 is TGTGCCAGCAGCTTAGCCGGGACTAGCCTAGAGCAGTACTTC.

The sample holds a few counts of this clonotype. The chain is built from TRBV5-1 and TRBJ2-2; the match to TRBD2 covers 12 bases. Unmatched junction bases numbered 2, after V lost 0 bases and J lost 8 bases. Looked up from germline, CDR1 is SGHRS and CDR2 is YFSETQ. The CDR3 has 15 amino acids. The CDR3: CASSLGLAGAGELFF. DNA for the CDR3: TGCGCCAGCAGCTTGGGACTAGCGGGAGCTGGGGAGCTGTTTTTT.

The chain combines TRBV7-9 with TRBJ2-1, with TRBD1 as a possible D gene (6 bases). CDR3 length equals 14 residues. V was cut by 1 base and J by 7 bases, with 11 bases left in between. In germline, CDR1 is SEHNR, CDR2 FQNEAQ (reference sequence). CDR3 bases: TGTGCCAGCAGCTTAGGACAGGTTCCAAATGAGCAGTTCTTC. It specifies CASSLGQVPNEQFF.

The chain employs TRBV27 and TRBJ1-2; D is undetermined. Germline-derived CDR1 and CDR2 are MNHEY and SMNVEV (reference sequence). CDR3 length: 13 residues. V gave up 5 bases and J gave up 3 bases, with 10 bases separating them. The chain's CDR3 is CASSPAGDYGYTF. The DNA of the CDR3 is TGTGCCAGCAGTCCTGCTGGCGACTATGGCTACACCTTC.

This clonotype appeared a few times. This sequence joins TRBV2 and TRBJ1-4; no clear D. Trimming shortened V by 2 bases and J by 8 bases, and 12 bases separated the two germline ends. The CDR3 length is 14 residues. Germline CDR1 and CDR2: SNHLY and FYNNEI. The CDR3 is CASSERALGEKLFF. DNA for the CDR3: TGTGCCAGCAGTGAACGGGCCCTGGGAGAAAAACTGTTTTTT.

This clonotype has more than one count but fewer than ten. The chain joins TRBV6-5 to TRBJ2-6; D is possibly TRBD1 (5 bases). Germline values: CDR1 MNHEY, CDR2 SVGAGI. Trimming removed 5 bases from V and 2 bases from J, with 13 bases in between. The CDR3 is 16 amino acids. CDR3 sequence: CASSVRRGTGANVLTF. In nucleotides, the CDR3 is TGTGCCAGCAGTGTCAGAAGGGGAACTGGGGCCAACGTCCTGACTTTC.

The table lists this clonotype with many counts. This sequence joins TRBV28 and TRBJ2-3; D remains unclear. V lost 2 bases and J lost 7, with 13 bases in between. In germline, CDR1 is MDHEN, CDR2 SYDVKM. The CDR3 is made up of 14 amino acids. The CDR3 is CASSLRPTINTQYF. The CDR3 nucleotides read TGTGCCAGCAGTTTAAGGCCCACTATCAATACGCAGTATTTT.

With regard to this clonotype: One end of the junction varies from germline; a read error may be responsible. The chain has TRBV7-7 and TRBJ2-2, with a possible D match to TRBD2 (6 bases). The CDR3 has 16 residues. Per the germline V gene, CDR1 is SSHAT and CDR2 is FNYEAQ (reference sequence). CDR3 residues: CASSWGTVPNTGELFF. The CDR3, as DNA: TGTGCTAGCAGCTGGGGGACTGTACCGAACACCGGGGAGCTGTTTTTT.

This clonotype was counted between two and nine times. The rearrangement uses TRBV20-1 and TRBJ2-7; D unclear. The V gene lost 4 bases and the J gene lost 2 bases, with 15 bases spanning the gap. The CDR3 contains 14 residues. The germline V gene has CDR1 DFQATT and CDR2 SNEGSKA (reference sequence). CDR3 residues: CSAKPPLGTYEQYF. The CDR3 nucleotides are TGCAGTGCTAAACCTCCCTTGGGTACCTACGAGCAGTACTTC.

This clonotype was observed a handful of times. The chain has TRBV20-1 and TRBJ2-1, with TRBD2 matching 9 bases. Germline assignment: CDR1 DFQATT and CDR2 SNEGSKA (reference sequence). J was trimmed by 7 bases and V by 5 bases; bases with no gene match: 12. The CDR3 length is 15 residues. The CDR3 reads CSAFSPGTSTNEQFF. The CDR3 DNA sequence: TGCAGTGCTTTTTCCCCCGGGACTAGCACAAATGAGCAGTTCTTC.

This clonotype was observed at least ten times. The chain combines TRBV7-8 with TRBJ1-4, with a possible D match to TRBD1 (5 bases). The CDR3 runs 15 residues. V lost 0 bases, J lost 5 bases, and 10 bases lay in between. Germline loops: CDR1 SGHVS, CDR2 FQNEAQ. The CDR3 DNA reads TGTGCCAGCAGCTTAGCGGGACGGGGAAATGAAAAACTGTTTTTT. Translated: CASSLAGRGNEKLFF. The full variable domain, completed using reference TRBV7-8 and TRBJ1-4, is GAGVSQSPRYKVAKRGQDVALRCDPISGHVSLFWYQQALGQGPEFLTYFQNEAQLDKSGLPSDRFFAERPEGSVSTLKIQRTQQEDSAVYLCASSLAGRGNEKLFFGSGTQLSVL.

This clonotype was detected a few times. This chain joins TRBV20-1 and TRBJ2-4; 7 bases are a match to TRBD1. This CDR3 contains 15 residues. Germline trimming cut 5 bases from V and 8 bases from J; bases unmatched to any gene: 15. The germline V gene encodes CDR1 DFQATT and CDR2 SNEGSKA (reference sequence). CDR3 sequence reads: CSAGFPQGGGDIQYF. The CDR3 nucleotides are TGCAGTGCTGGCTTTCCCCAAGGGGGCGGAGACATTCAGTACTTC.

This clonotype was detected a few times. The chain carries TRBV4-2 and TRBJ2-6; D unresolved. This CDR3 comprises 16 residues. Trimming shortened V by 1 base and J by 4 bases, and 11 bases separated the two germline ends. Germline V lookup: CDR1 LGHNA, CDR2 YNFKEQ. This CDR3 reads CASSQVGVGGANVLTF. The CDR3 bases are TGTGCCAGCAGCCAAGTTGGAGTGGGAGGGGCCAACGTCCTGACTTTC.

Many counts were recorded for this clonotype. V and J are TRBV6-4 and TRBJ2-1; D remains ambiguous. The CDR3 contains 13 residues. The V gene lost 3 bases and the J gene lost 5 bases, with 8 bases spanning the gap. Germline lookup yields CDR1 MRHNA and CDR2 SNTAGT. CDR3 in amino acids: CASSEDGHNEQFF. As DNA, the CDR3 is TGTGCCAGCAGTGAGGACGGCCACAATGAGCAGTTCTTC.

There are many counts of this clonotype. The chain uses TRBV5-4 and TRBJ1-1; D may be TRBD1 (5 bases). The ends were cut back, 0 bases at V and 2 bases at J, with 8 bases in the middle. The CDR3 covers 14 residues. In germline, CDR1 is SGHNT, CDR2 YYREEE (reference sequence). CDR3 DNA: TGTGCCAGCAGCTTGGATAGGGACAACACTGAAGCTTTCTTT. Translated, it gives CASSLDRDNTEAFF.

At least ten counts were recorded for this clonotype. V and J are TRBV5-1 and TRBJ2-7, with D possibly being TRBD1 (5 bases). V lost 0 bases to trimming and J lost 3 bases, with 13 bases between them. The CDR3 runs to 15 residues. CDR1 SGHRS and CDR2 YFSETQ come from the germline V gene. The CDR3 DNA follows: TGCGCCAGCAGCTTGGTAGCCCAGGGCGTCTACGAGCAGTACTTC. Encoded protein: CASSLVAQGVYEQYF.

This clonotype was detected only a few times. The chain has TRBV30 and TRBJ2-5, with D unclear. Trimming took 3 bases from V and 7 from J, leaving 15 bases between them. CDR3 size: 13 residues. Germline-derived CDR1 and CDR2 are GTSNPN and SVGIG (reference sequence). The CDR3 DNA reads TGTGCCTGGAGCCCGGACGGCGCCCGGACCCAGTACTTC. Its translation: CAWSPDGARTQYF.

The gene calls are TRBV20-1 and TRBJ2-7; 13 nucleotides agree with TRBD2. Germline CDR1 reads DFQATT; CDR2 reads SNEGSKA (reference sequence). The V segment lost 7 bases and the J segment 3 bases; nucleotides outside the gene matches: 3. This CDR3 has 13 residues. The CDR3 nucleotides are TGCAGTGTTCGGACTAGCGGGAGCTACGAGCAGTACTTC. It is translated as CSVRTSGSYEQYF.